This TCR beta chain was sequenced during a study of blood T cell repertoires in COVID-19. Per the authors' pipeline: Estimation of nucleated cell counts relied on the amplification of reference gene primers. Sequenced by immunoSEQ multiplex PCR; TCRdb stores in-frame clones only, minus some. V, J and clone size are those of that table, while D and trimming were read from the DNA. The sample includes around 210,000 clones, 86% seen only once; the top ten take about 0.81%. Trimming at V came to 5 bases and at J to 6 bases, leaving 7 bases not matched to a gene. The V gene's germline CDR1 is SGHVS and CDR2 FNYEAQ. The CDR3 is made up of 15 amino acids. This clone has more than one count but fewer than ten.

This clonotype was obtained from a woman aged 70 to 79 with acute or convalescent COVID-19. The specimen sequenced was peripheral blood. The chain couples TRBV7-6 to TRBJ1-6; the match to TRBD1 covers 7 bases. This chain's CDR3 is CASSPRQGSNSPLHF. The CDR3 nucleotides are TGTGCCAGCAGCCCCAGACAGGGATCTAATTCACCCCTCCACTTT.